The source of this T cell receptor (beta chain) is a study of T cells in Graves' hyperthyroidism and ophthalmopathy. With V trimmed by 2 bases and J by 7 bases, 11 bases remained unmatched. CDR3 size: 16 residues. CDR1 ENHRY and CDR2 SYGVKD come from the germline V gene. Patients aged 18 to 65 had newly diagnosed hyperthyroidism lasting under 2 months. Researchers barred patients who had uncontrolled infection, other autoimmune disease, pregnancy or lactation. Researchers took RNA transcripts and amplified the TCR beta CDR3 regions from them. Initially, a first-round RT-PCR of the TCR CDR3 employed the HTBI primer set. TCRdb redid the calling of the multiplex PCR reads with MiXCR, one entry per CDR3 protein. The sample has around 450,000 distinct CDR3 sequences, approximately 14% seen once.

Sequenced material: blood. The genes are TRBV10-3 and TRBJ2-1, with 7 bases fitting TRBD2. This TCR was recovered from a woman aged 18-29 years with Graves' hyperthyroidism. CDR3 protein: CAISEGGEGRFNEQFF. CDR3 nucleotides: TGTGCCATCAGTGAGGGTGGGGAGGGCCGGTTTAATGAGCAGTTCTTC.